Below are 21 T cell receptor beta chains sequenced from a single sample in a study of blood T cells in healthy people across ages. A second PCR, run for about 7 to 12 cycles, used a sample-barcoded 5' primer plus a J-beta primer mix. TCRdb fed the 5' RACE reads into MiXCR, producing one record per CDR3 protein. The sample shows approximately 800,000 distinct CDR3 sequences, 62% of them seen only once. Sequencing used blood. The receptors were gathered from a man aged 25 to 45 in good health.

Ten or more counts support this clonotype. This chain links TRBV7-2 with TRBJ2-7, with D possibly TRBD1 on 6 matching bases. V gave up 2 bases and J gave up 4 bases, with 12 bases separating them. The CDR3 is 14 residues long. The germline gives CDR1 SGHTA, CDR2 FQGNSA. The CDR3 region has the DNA TGTGCCAGCAGCTTATATCGGGACAAATACGAGCAGTACTTC. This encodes CASSLYRDKYEQYF.

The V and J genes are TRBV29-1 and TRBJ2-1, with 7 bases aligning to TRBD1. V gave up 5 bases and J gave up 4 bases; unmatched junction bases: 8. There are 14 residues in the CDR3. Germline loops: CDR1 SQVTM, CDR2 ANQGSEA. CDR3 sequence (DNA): TGCAGCGTTCATGACAGGGACCTTTACAATGAGCAGTTCTTC. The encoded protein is CSVHDRDLYNEQFF.

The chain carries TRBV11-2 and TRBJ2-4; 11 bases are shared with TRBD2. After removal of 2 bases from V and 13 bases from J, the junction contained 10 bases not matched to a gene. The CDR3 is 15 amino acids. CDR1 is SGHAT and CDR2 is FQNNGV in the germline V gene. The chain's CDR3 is CASSLLLAGENEQYF. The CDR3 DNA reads TGTGCCAGCAGCTTATTACTAGCGGGGGAGAATGAGCAGTACTTC.

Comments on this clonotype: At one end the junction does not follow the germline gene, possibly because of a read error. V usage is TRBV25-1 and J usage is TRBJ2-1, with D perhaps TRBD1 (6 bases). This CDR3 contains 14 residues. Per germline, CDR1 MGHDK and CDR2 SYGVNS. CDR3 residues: CACSDAGGFNEQFF. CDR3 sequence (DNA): TGTGCCTGCAGTGATGCTGGGGGCTTTAATGAGCAGTTCTTC.

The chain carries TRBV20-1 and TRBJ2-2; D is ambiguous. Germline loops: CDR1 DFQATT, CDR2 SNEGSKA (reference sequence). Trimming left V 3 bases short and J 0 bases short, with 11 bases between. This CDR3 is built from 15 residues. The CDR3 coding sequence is TGCAGTGCTAGGGAACCTGGTACGAACACCGGGGAGCTGTTTTTT. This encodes CSAREPGTNTGELFF.

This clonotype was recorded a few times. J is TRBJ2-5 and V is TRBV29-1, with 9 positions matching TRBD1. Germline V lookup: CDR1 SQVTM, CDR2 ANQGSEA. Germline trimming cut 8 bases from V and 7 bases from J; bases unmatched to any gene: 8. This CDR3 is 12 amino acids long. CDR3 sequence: CSTMGQGGTQYF. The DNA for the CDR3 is TGCAGCACCATGGGACAGGGAGGGACCCAGTACTTC.

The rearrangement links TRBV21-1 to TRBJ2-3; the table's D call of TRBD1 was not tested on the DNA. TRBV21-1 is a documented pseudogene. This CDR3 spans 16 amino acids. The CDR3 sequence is CASSKSYRGRKDKQYF. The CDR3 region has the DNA TGTGCCAGCAGCAAATCCTACAGGGGGCGGAAAGATAAGCAGTATTTT.

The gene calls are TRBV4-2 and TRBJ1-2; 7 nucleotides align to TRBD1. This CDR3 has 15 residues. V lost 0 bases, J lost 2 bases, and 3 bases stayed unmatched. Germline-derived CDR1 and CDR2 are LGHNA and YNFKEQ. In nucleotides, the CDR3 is TGTGCCAGCAGCCAAGAAAGGGGACAGAACTATGGCTACACCTTC. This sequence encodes CASSQERGQNYGYTF.

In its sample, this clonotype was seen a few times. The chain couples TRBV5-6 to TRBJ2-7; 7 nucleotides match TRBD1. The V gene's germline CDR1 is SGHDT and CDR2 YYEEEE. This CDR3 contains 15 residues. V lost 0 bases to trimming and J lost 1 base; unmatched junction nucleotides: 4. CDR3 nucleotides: TGTGCCAGCAGCTTGGACAGGGGAAGATCCTACGAGCAGTACTTC. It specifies CASSLDRGRSYEQYF.

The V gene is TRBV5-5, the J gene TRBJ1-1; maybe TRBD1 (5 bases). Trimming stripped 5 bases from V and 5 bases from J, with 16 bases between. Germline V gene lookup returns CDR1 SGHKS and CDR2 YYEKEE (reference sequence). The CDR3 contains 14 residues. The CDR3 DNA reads TGTGCCAGCAGATCCGGGGCAGGGATTACTGAAGCTTTCTTT. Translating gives CASRSGAGITEAFF.

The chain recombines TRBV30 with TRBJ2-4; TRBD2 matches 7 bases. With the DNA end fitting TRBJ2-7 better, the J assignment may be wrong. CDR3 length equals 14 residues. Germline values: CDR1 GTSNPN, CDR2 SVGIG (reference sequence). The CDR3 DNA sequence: TGTGCCTGGGCTGGGAAGGCGGGGGTTCTCGAGCAGTACTTC. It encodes CAWAGKAGVLEQYF.

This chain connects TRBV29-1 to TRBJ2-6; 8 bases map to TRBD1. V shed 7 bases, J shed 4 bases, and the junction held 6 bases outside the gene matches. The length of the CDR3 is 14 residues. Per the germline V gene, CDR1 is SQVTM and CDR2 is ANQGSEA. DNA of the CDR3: TGCAGCGCAAGGACAGGGTTCGGGGCCAACGTCCTGACTTTC. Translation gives CSARTGFGANVLTF.

The CDR3 coding sequence is TGTGCCAGCAGCTTAGCGGAAAAGGTTCGGCAGTTCTTC. Translating gives CASSLAEKVRQFF. The chain links TRBV7-2 to TRBJ2-1; D remains ambiguous. V was shortened by 0 bases and J by 12 bases, with 12 bases between the two germline ends. The CDR3 sequence is 13 residues long. Germline values: CDR1 SGHTA, CDR2 FQGNSA.

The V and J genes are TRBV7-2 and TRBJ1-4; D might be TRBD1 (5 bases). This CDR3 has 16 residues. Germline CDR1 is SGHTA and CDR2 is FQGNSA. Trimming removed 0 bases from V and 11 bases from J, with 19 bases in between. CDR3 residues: CASSLAAAQGQVKLFF. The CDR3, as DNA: TGTGCCAGCAGCTTAGCCGCCGCGCAGGGCCAGGTCAAACTGTTTTTT.

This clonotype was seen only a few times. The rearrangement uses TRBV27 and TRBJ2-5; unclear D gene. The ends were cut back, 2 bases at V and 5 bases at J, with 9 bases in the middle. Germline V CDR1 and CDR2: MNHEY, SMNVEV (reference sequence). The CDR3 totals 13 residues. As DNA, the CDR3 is TGTGCCAGCAGTTTACAAATTGCGGAGACCCAGTACTTC. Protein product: CASSLQIAETQYF.

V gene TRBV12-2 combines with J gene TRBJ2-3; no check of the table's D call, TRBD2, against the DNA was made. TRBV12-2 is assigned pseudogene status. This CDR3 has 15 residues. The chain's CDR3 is CASRFLAGHTDTQYF. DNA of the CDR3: TGTGCAAGTCGCTTCCTAGCGGGGCACACAGATACGCAGTATTTT.

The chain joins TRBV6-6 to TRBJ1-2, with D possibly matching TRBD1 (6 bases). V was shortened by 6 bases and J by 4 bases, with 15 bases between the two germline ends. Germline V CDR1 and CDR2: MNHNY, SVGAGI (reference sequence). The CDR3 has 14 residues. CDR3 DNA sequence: TGTGCCAGCAGCAGGGGTGAGACAGCCTATGGCTACACCTTC. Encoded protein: CASSRGETAYGYTF.

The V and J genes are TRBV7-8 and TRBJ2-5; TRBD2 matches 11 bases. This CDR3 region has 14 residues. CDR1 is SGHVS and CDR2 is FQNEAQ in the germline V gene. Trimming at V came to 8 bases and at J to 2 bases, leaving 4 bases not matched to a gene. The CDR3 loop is CASPGTSGQETQYF. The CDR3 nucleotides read TGTGCCAGCCCCGGGACTAGCGGTCAAGAGACCCAGTACTTC.

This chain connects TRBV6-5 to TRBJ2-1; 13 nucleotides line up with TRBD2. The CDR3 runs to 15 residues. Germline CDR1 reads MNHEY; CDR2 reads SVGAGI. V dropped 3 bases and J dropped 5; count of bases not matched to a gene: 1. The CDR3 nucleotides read TGTGCCAGCAGTTATGGACTAGCGGGAGACAATGAGCAGTTCTTC. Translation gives CASSYGLAGDNEQFF.

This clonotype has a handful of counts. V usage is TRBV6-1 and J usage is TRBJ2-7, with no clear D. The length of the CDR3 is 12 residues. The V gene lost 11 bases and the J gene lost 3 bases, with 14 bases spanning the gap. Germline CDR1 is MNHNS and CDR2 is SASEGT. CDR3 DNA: TGTGCCGTTCTATACGGAATCTACGAGCAGTACTTC. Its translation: CAVLYGIYEQYF.

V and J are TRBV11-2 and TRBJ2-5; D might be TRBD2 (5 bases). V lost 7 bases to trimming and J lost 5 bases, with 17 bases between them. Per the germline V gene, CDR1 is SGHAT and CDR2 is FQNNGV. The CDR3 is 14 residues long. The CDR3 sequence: CASIGPGSGETQYF. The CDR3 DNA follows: TGTGCCAGCATCGGACCGGGGTCCGGGGAGACCCAGTACTTC. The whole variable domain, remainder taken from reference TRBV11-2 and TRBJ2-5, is EAGVAQSPRYKIIEKRQSVAFWCNPISGHATLYWYQQILGQGPKLLIQFQNNGVVDDSQLPKDRFSAERLKGVDSTLKIQPAKLEDSAVYLCASIGPGSGETQYFGPGTRLLVL.